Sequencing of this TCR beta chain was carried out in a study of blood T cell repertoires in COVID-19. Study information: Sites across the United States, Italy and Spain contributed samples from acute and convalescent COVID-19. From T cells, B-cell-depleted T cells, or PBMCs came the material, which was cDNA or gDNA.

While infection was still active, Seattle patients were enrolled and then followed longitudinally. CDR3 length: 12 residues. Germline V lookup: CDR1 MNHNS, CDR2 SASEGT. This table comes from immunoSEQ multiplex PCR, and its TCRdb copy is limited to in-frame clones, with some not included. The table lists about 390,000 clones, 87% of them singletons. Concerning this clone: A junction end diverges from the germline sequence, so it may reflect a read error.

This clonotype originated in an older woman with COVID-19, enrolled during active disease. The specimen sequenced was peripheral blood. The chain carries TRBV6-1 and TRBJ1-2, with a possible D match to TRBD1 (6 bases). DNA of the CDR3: TGTGCCAGCAGTGATCTTTGGACAGAGAATTCCTTC. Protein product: CASSDLWTENSF.